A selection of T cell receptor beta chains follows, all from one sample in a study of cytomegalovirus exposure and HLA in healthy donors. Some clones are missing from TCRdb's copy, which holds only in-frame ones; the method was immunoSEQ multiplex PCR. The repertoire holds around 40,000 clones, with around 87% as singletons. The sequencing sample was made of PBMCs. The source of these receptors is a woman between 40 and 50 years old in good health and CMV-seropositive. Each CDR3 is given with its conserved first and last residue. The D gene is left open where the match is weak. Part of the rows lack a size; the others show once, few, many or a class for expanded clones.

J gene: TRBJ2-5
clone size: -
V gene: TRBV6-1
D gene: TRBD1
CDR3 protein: CASSEVGTGWGETQYF
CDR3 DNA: TGTGCCAGCAGTGAAGTAGGGACAGGATGGGGTGAGACCCAGTACTTC

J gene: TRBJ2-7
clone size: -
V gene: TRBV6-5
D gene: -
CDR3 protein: CASSFTAGNLYEQYF
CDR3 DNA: TGTGCCAGCTCCTTTACCGCCGGGAACCTCTACGAGCAGTACTTC

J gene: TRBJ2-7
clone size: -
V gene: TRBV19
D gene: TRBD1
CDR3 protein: CASSPGGSFYEQYF
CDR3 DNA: TGTGCCAGTTCGCCAGGGGGCTCTTTCTACGAGCAGTACTTC

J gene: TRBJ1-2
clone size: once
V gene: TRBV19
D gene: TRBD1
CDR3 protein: CASSRTGSQLFYGIGYTF
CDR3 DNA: TGTGCCAGTAGTAGGACAGGCTCTCAATTGTTCTATGGTATCGGCTACACCTTC

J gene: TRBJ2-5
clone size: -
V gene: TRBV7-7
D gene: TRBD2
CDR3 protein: CASSLTSGGQQETQYF
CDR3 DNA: TGTGCCAGCAGCTTGACTAGCGGGGGGCAACAAGAGACCCAGTACTTC

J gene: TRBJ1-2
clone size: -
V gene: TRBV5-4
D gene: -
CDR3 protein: CASSLAGVRWNYGYTF
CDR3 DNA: TGTGCCAGCAGCCTGGCGGGGGTACGGTGGAACTATGGCTACACCTTC

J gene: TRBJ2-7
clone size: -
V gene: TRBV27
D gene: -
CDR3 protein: CASSFGPFYEQYF
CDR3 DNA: TGTGCCAGCAGTTTTGGGCCATTCTACGAGCAGTACTTC

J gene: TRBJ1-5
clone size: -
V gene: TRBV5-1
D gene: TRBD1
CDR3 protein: CASSLEGQGGQPQHF
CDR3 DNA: TGCGCCAGCAGCTTGGAGGGACAGGGCGGTCAGCCCCAGCATTTT

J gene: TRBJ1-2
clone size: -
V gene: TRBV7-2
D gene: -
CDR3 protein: CASSSFGGDTSNYGYTF
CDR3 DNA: TGTGCCAGCAGCTCCTTCGGGGGGGATACTTCTAACTATGGCTACACCTTC

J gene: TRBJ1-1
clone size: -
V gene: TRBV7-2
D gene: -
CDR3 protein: CASSLIENTEAFF
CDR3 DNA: TGTGCCAGCAGCTTAATAGAGAACACTGAAGCTTTCTTT

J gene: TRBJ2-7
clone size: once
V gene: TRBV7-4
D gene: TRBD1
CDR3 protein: CASSFPSHRGQYF
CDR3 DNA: TGTGCCAGCAGCTTCCCATCCCACAGGGGGCAGTACTTC

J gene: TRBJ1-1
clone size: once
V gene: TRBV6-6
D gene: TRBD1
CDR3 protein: CASSYSGRGDTEAFF
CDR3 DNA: TGTGCCAGCAGTTACTCGGGCAGGGGGGACACTGAAGCTTTCTTT

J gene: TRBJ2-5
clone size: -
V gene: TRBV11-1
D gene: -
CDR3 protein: CASSLEFSSQETQYF
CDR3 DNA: TGTGCCAGCAGCTTAGAATTTTCTAGCCAAGAGACCCAGTACTTC

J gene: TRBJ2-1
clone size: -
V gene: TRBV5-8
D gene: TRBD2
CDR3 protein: CASSLGSGGTEQFF
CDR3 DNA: TGTGCCAGCAGCTTGGGTTCCGGGGGGACTGAGCAGTTCTTC

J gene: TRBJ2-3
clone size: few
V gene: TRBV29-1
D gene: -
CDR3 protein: CSVEFPESADTQYF
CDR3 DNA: TGCAGCGTTGAATTCCCCGAGTCCGCAGATACGCAGTATTTT

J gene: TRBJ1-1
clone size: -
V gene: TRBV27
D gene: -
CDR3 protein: CASSLRGGYAEAFF
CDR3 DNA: TGTGCCAGCAGTTTGCGGGGTGGGTACGCTGAAGCTTTCTTT

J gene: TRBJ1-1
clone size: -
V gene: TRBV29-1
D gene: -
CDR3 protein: CSVIWESLEAFF
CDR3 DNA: TGCAGCGTTATCTGGGAGTCCCTTGAAGCTTTCTTT

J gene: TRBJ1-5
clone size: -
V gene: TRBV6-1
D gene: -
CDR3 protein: CASSISGNSNQPQHF
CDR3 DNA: TGTGCCAGCAGTATTTCCGGGAATAGCAATCAGCCCCAGCATTTT